These 3 T cell receptor beta chains originate from one sample sequenced in a study of blood T cell repertoires in COVID-19. Assay: immunoSEQ multiplex PCR; the TCRdb copy retains only in-frame clones and omits some. The sample lists about 320,000 clones; roughly 90% were seen once. Sequencing was carried out using PBMCs or T cells enriched from blood (not recorded which). Every receptor here comes from a man aged 55-75 years who had recovered from COVID-19.

The gene calls are TRBV12-5 and TRBJ2-1; 12 bases map to TRBD2. J lost 7 bases, V lost 1 base, and 5 bases had no gene match. The CDR3 spans 16 residues. Germline CDR1 LGHNT, CDR2 FRNRAP. The CDR3 region is CASGLAGLAGPNEQFF. Written as DNA, the CDR3 is TGTGCTAGTGGTTTGGCTGGACTAGCGGGGCCTAATGAGCAGTTCTTC.

This sequence joins TRBV6-5 and TRBJ2-5, with 7 bases matching TRBD1. The length of the CDR3 is 16 residues. Trimming cost V 0 bases and J 5 bases; bases outside gene matches: 9. Germline-derived CDR1 and CDR2 are MNHEY and SVGAGI. DNA for the CDR3: TGTGCCAGCAGTTACTCTCTCGGGACAGTGCAGGAGACCCAGTACTTC. It codes for CASSYSLGTVQETQYF.

V and J are TRBV4-2 and TRBJ1-2, with 9 positions matching TRBD1. This CDR3 region has 14 residues. Trimming at V came to 6 bases and at J to 4 bases, leaving 6 bases not matched to a gene. CDR1 is LGHNA and CDR2 is YNFKEQ in the germline V gene. As DNA, the CDR3 is TGTGCCAGCAGTTCACAGGGACAGGGCTATGGCTACACCTTC. Translation gives CASSSQGQGYGYTF.